This T cell receptor beta chain was found in a study of graft-versus-host responses after intestinal transplantation. The germline V gene encodes CDR1 SGHRS and CDR2 YFSETQ. Unmatched junction bases numbered 10, after V lost 6 bases and J lost 11 bases. CDR3 length equals 12 residues. Profiled with immunoSEQ multiplex PCR; TCRdb holds only in-frame clones, not every one. The table includes 8,000 to 13,000 clones, roughly 31% detected once. The receptor comes from a human patient who was an organ donor for intestinal transplantation. The chain has TRBV5-1 and TRBJ1-2; 7 bases are a match to TRBD1. Here the sequenced sample was alloreactive CD4+ T cells from a mixed lymphocyte reaction culture, taken before transplantation. Noted subset: CFSE-low proliferating T cells sorted from roughly 6-day pre-transplant mixed lymphocyte reaction (GvH or HvG direction). The CDR3: CASTEDRSHYTF. The CDR3 DNA reads TGCGCCAGCACCGAGGACAGGAGCCATTACACCTTC.